The source of this T cell receptor (beta chain) is a study of shared clonotypes between healthy human individuals. The repertoire was sequenced with immunoSEQ multiplex PCR; TCRdb's copy has only in-frame clones and lacks some. The sample holds millions of clones, roughly 95% seen once. With 1 base removed from V and 5 bases from J, the gap between germline ends came to 15 bases. Per the germline V gene, CDR1 is KGHSH and CDR2 is LQKENI. This CDR3 spans 15 amino acids. The chain employs TRBV18 and TRBJ2-7, with D possibly being TRBD1 or TRBD2 (5 bases each). The TCR originated in a young man in good health. Sequencing input: naive CD4+ T cells sorted from blood. Subset given: CD45RA+ positively selected. The CDR3 spells CASSPRRSQGDEQYF. The CDR3 DNA reads TGTGCCAGCTCACCACGTAGGAGTCAGGGAGACGAGCAGTACTTC.